This T cell receptor beta chain came from a study of blood T cell repertoires in COVID-19. Unmatched junction bases numbered 2, after V lost 1 base and J lost 0 bases. CDR3 length: 17 residues. The germline V gene has CDR1 LGHNA and CDR2 YNFKEQ. Using immunoSEQ multiplex PCR, the repertoire was profiled, and TCRdb retains in-frame clones only, with some absent. The table records a few hundred thousand clones, roughly nine tenths of them present only once. This clone was counted a few times. The material sequenced was peripheral blood. This chain uses TRBV4-2 with TRBJ2-2, with TRBD2 identical over 10 bases. The TCR sequence derives from a woman between 25 and 40 years old with COVID-19, enrolled during active disease. CDR3 region: CASSQASGGANTGELFF. As DNA, the CDR3 is TGTGCCAGCAGCCAAGCTAGCGGGGGCGCGAACACCGGGGAGCTGTTTTTT.